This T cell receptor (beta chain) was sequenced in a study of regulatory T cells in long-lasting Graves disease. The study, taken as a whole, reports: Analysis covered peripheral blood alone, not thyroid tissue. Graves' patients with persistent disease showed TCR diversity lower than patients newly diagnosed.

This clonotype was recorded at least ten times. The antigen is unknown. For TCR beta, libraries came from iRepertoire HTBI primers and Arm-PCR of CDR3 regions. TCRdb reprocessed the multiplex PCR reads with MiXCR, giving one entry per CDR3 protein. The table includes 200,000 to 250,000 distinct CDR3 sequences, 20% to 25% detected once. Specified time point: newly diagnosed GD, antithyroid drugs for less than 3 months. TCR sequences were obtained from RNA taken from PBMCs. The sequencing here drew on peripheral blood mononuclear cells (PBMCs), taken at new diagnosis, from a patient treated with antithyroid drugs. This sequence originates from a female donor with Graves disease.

DNA of the CDR3: TGTGCCATCAGTGAGCCTGGGACAGGGGCCGGCTATGGCTACACCTTC. Translated: CAISEPGTGAGYGYTF. The chain has TRBV10-3 and TRBJ1-2; 10 bases line up with TRBD1. In germline, CDR1 is ENHRY, CDR2 SYGVKD. V trimming: 2 bases; J trimming: 4 bases; junction bases outside the gene matches: 7. The CDR3 is 16 residues long.